This T cell receptor (beta chain) emerged from a study of T cell responses to AZD1222 COVID-19 vaccine. Findings and limits, study-wide: Every sample of the repertoires postdated the peak T cell response.

Generated by immunoSEQ multiplex PCR, the TCRdb table keeps only in-frame clones and is missing some. The sample records about 100,000 clones, around 87% being singletons. V lost 3 bases and J lost 4, with 3 bases in between. Germline values: CDR1 SGHTA, CDR2 FQGNSA. This CDR3 contains 11 residues. In the case of this clone: Antigen unknown.

The clonotype comes from an adult in good health. The material was peripheral blood, obtained on day 0 of AZD1222 vaccination. The V call is TRBV7-2, the J call TRBJ1-1; D unresolved. The CDR3 loop reads CASSLSTEAFF. CDR3 coding DNA: TGTGCCAGCAGCTTGAGCACTGAAGCTTTCTTT. The variable domain in full, with the rest retrieved from reference TRBV7-2 and TRBJ1-1, is GAGVSQSPSNKVTEKGKDVELRCDPISGHTALYWYRQSLGQGLEFLIYFQGNSAPDKSGLPSDRFSAERTGGSVSTLTIQRTQQEDSAVYLCASSLSTEAFFGQGTRLTVV.